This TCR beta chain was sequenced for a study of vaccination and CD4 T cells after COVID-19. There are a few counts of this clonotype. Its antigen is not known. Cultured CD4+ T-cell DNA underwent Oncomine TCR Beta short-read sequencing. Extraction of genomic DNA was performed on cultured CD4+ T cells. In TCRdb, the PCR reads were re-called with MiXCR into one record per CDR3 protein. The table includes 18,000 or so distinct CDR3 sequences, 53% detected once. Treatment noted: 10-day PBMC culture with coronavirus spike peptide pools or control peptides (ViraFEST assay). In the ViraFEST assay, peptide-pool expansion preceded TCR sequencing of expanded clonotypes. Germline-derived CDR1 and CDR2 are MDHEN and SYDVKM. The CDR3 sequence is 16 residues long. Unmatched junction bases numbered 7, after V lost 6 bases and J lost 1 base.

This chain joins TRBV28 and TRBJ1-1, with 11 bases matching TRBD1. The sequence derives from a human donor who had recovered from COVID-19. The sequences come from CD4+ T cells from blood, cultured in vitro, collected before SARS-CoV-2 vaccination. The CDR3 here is CASRKGQGGGNTEAFF. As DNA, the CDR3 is TGTGCCAGCAGAAAGGGACAGGGGGGTGGGAACACTGAAGCTTTCTTT.